These 19 T cell receptor beta chains were sequenced from one sample in a study of breast tumors, draining lymph nodes, adjacent tissues. Using its own MiXCR run on the multiplex PCR reads, TCRdb lists one record per CDR3 protein. This sample has approximately 230,000 distinct CDR3 sequences, with nearly 35% found just once. Breast cancer patients provided tissue from their axillary draining lymph nodes. Material for sequencing was axillary lymph node tissue. The source is a female donor with breast cancer. Some clones in this sample may be carry-over from other donors' samples.

J is TRBJ2-7 and V is TRBV7-3; 11 bases are a match to TRBD2. The V gene's germline CDR1 is SGHTA and CDR2 FQGTGA. Trimming cost V 4 bases and J 7 bases; bases outside gene matches: 6. The CDR3 spans 14 residues. The CDR3 loop reads CASSWGLAVEEQYF. CDR3 DNA sequence: TGTGCCAGCAGCTGGGGACTAGCGGTGGAGGAGCAGTACTTC. Filled out from reference TRBV7-3 and TRBJ2-7, the complete variable domain reads GAGVSQTPSNKVTEKGKYVELRCDPISGHTALYWYRQSLGQGPEFLIYFQGTGAADDSGLPNDRFFAVRPEGSVSTLKIQRTERGDSAVYLCASSWGLAVEEQYFGPGTRLTVT.

J is TRBJ2-1 and V is TRBV29-1; D remains ambiguous. Trimming took off 8 bases at V and 9 bases at J, with 20 bases between the two ends. The germline V gene encodes CDR1 SQVTM and CDR2 ANQGSEA. This CDR3 region has 13 residues. For the CDR3, the DNA is TGCAGCTTCGGACGAACCCAAGCAGGTGAGCAGTTCTTC. Amino acids: CSFGRTQAGEQFF.

About this clonotype: With a much larger clone just one base away, this may be a read error. The V and J genes are TRBV5-8 and TRBJ1-2, with D unclear. Germline CDR1 reads SGHTS; CDR2 reads YDEGEE. The CDR3 is made up of 10 amino acids. In DNA, the CDR3 is TGTGTCAGCACCCTGGAAGGCTACACCTTC. This gives the protein CVSTLEGYTF.

This clonotype was counted a few times. This may be a read error: a much more frequent sequence differs by one nucleotide. The rearrangement links TRBV7-8 to TRBJ2-1; 10 bases match TRBD2. CDR1 and CDR2 from the germline V gene are SGHVS and FQNEAQ. The CDR3 extends over 15 amino acids. CDR3 nucleotide sequence: TGTGCCAGCAGCGCTAGCGGGAGCCGTTACAGTGAGCAGTTCTTC. It encodes CASSASGSRYSEQFF.

This clonotype was counted many times. The V and J genes are TRBV12-3 or TRBV12-4 and TRBJ2-3; D call uncertain. V gave up 6 bases and J gave up 2 bases, with 6 bases separating them. This CDR3 has 12 amino acids. DNA of the CDR3: TGTGCCAGCAGCCTCGCCACAGATACGCAGTATTTT. Translating it yields CASSLATDTQYF.

The genes are TRBV7-9 and TRBJ1-1; possibly TRBD1 for D (6 bases). Trimming took 1 base from V and 5 from J, leaving 11 bases between them. Germline V gene lookup returns CDR1 SEHNR and CDR2 FQNEAQ (reference sequence). The CDR3 has 14 amino acids. CDR3 nucleotides: TGTGCCAGCAGCTTAGGAGGAGGGGGAACTGAAGCTTTCTTT. Translation: CASSLGGGGTEAFF.

This clonotype was seen many times. The rearrangement uses TRBV24-1 and TRBJ2-1; 13 bases agree with TRBD2. This CDR3 comprises 16 residues. The trim removed 2 bases at V and 7 bases at J, leaving 4 bases unmatched. CDR1 and CDR2 from the germline V gene are KGHDR and SFDVKD. This chain's CDR3 is CATSDSWTSGSNEQFF. DNA of the CDR3: TGTGCCACCAGTGATTCCTGGACTAGCGGGAGTAATGAGCAGTTCTTC.

Regarding this clonotype: A single base separates this from a much larger clone, so it may be a read error. The chain employs TRBV6-1 and TRBJ2-5; the D gene is possibly TRBD2 (5 bases). The germline V gene encodes CDR1 MNHNS and CDR2 SASEGT. This CDR3 has 13 residues. The CDR3 DNA follows: TGTGCCAGCAGTGAATCCGGGTGGGAGACCCAGCACTTC. Translating gives CASSESGWETQHF.

This clonotype was recorded many times. This rearrangement joins TRBV10-3 to TRBJ2-1; D unclear. The V and J ends lost 4 bases and 6 bases respectively, with 4 bases between them. Germline CDR1 is ENHRY and CDR2 is SYGVKD. The CDR3 is 11 amino acids. Here the CDR3 reads CAISVGNEQFF. The CDR3 DNA follows: TGTGCCATCAGTGTTGGCAATGAGCAGTTCTTC.

The sample holds many counts of this clonotype. The V gene is TRBV12-3 or TRBV12-4, the J gene TRBJ2-2; D tentatively reads TRBD1 or TRBD2 (5 bases each). V lost 6 bases, J lost 4 bases, and 15 bases lay in between. The CDR3 spans 15 residues. The CDR3 sequence: CASSPGQGPTGELFF. The CDR3 nucleotides read TGTGCCAGCAGCCCCGGGCAGGGACCCACCGGGGAGCTGTTTTTT.

This clonotype came up many times. This chain connects TRBV20-1 to TRBJ2-3, with TRBD1 matching 9 bases. CDR1 is DFQATT, CDR2 SNEGSKA, per germline (reference sequence). This CDR3 region has 14 residues. Germline trimming cut 5 bases from V and 5 bases from J; bases unmatched to any gene: 8. CDR3 sequence: CSAPGQGRQDTQYF. In DNA, the CDR3 is TGCAGTGCTCCCGGACAGGGGAGGCAAGATACGCAGTATTTT.

This clonotype was counted only a few times. The CDR3 sequence is CSANRGRGETQYF. The CDR3 DNA reads as TGCAGCGCGAACAGGGGGCGCGGGGAGACCCAGTACTTC. The chain combines TRBV29-1 with TRBJ2-5; 9 nucleotides line up with TRBD1. The germline gives CDR1 SQVTM, CDR2 ANQGSEA. The CDR3 extends over 13 amino acids. J was trimmed by 5 bases and V by 7 bases; bases with no gene match: 8. Using reference TRBV29-1 and TRBJ2-5 for the parts outside the CDR3, the full variable domain is SAVISQKPSRDICQRGTSLTIQCQVDSQVTMMFWYRQQPGQSLTLIATANQGSEATYESGFVIDKFPISRPNLTFSTLTVSNMSPEDSSIYLCSANRGRGETQYFGPGTRLLVL.

This clonotype has more than one count but fewer than ten. The chain uses TRBV12-3 or TRBV12-4 and TRBJ2-5, with D uncertain. V lost 6 bases, J lost 0 bases, and 14 bases lay in between. The CDR3 totals 15 residues. The CDR3 DNA sequence: TGTGCCAGCAGCCCAACGGCAGGCGACCAAGAGACCCAGTACTTC. The encoded protein is CASSPTAGDQETQYF.

This clonotype was detected many times. The gene calls are TRBV20-1 and TRBJ2-3, with TRBD2 matching over 10 bases. Germline CDR1 and CDR2: DFQATT and SNEGSKA (reference sequence). V was pared by 2 bases and J by 5 bases, with 4 bases of the junction left unmatched. CDR3 length: 14 amino acids. Written as DNA, the CDR3 is TGCAGTGCTAGAATACTAGCGGGAAGAGATACGCAGTATTTT. Protein sequence: CSARILAGRDTQYF.

This clonotype has more than one count but fewer than ten. The rearrangement joins TRBV9 to TRBJ2-2; D tentatively fits TRBD1 or TRBD2 (7 bases each). The CDR3 has 15 residues. The germline gives CDR1 SGDLS, CDR2 YYNGEE. Trimming stripped 0 bases from V and 5 bases from J, with 11 bases between. The CDR3 reads CASSVAGGGTGELFF. Here the CDR3 DNA reads TGTGCCAGCAGCGTAGCAGGGGGGGGTACCGGGGAGCTGTTTTTT.

At least ten counts were recorded for this clonotype. The rearrangement uses TRBV7-2 and TRBJ2-7; 12 bases fit TRBD2. V shed 3 bases, J shed 4 bases, and the junction held 4 bases outside the gene matches. CDR1 and CDR2 (germline): SGHTA, FQGNSA. The CDR3 has 15 amino acids. This chain's CDR3 is CASSFQTSGGYEQYF. In nucleotides, the CDR3 is TGTGCCAGCAGCTTCCAGACTAGCGGGGGTTACGAGCAGTACTTC.

As to this clonotype: This sequence may be a read error, since a much larger clone differs from it by one base. The chain joins TRBV4-1 to TRBJ2-1, with D unclear. Germline CDR1 reads MGHRA; CDR2 reads YSYEKL. Trimming removed 1 base at V and 8 bases at J, with 9 bases between. The CDR3 is 13 amino acids. This CDR3 reads CASSQVSRDEQFF. The CDR3 coding sequence is TGCGCCAGCAGCCAAGTGAGTCGCGATGAGCAGTTCTTC.

Worth noting for this clonotype: No DNA is shown, since the ends of the CDR3 on it are uncertain; the CDR3 is the one TCRdb lists. The genes are TRBV11-2 and TRBJ2-3; the tabulated D call, TRBD2, remains unverified against the DNA. With termini counted, the CDR3 has 21 amino acids. The germline gives CDR1 SGHAT, CDR2 FQNNGV. The chain's CDR3 is CASSFYICSVPRVAGVDTQYF.

This chain links TRBV30 with TRBJ2-5; TRBD2 agrees at 16 bases. CDR1 and CDR2 from the germline V gene are GTSNPN and SVGIG (reference sequence). This CDR3 contains 17 residues. With 7 bases clipped from V and 5 bases from J, the junction kept 13 bases outside the gene matches. Written as DNA, the CDR3 is TGTGCCTTCAAAGCCGGGACTAGCGGGAGGGCCGGGGAGACCCAGTACTTC. Amino acids: CAFKAGTSGRAGETQYF.